What follows are 22 T cell receptor beta chains derived from one specimen sequenced in a study of blood T cell repertoires in COVID-19 (TCRdb year 2020). Libraries were made using the immunoSEQ multiplex PCR assay. What TCRdb holds here is the immuneACCESS table cut down to in-frame rearrangements. Part of the clones is not present; checked against another copy, under half of the missing clones reflect an unresolved V gene, and the others are unexplained. The sample data list 150,000 to 250,000 clones, and more than 65% of these were observed just once. The ten largest account for approximately 7.6% of the sample. Sequenced input: PBMCs or T cells enriched from blood (not recorded which). The source of these receptors is a man in his forties or fifties who had recovered from COVID-19.

The chain uses TRBV9 and TRBJ1-4, with 11 bases fitting TRBD1. The CDR3 sequence is 16 residues long. Germline trimming cut 2 bases from V and 3 bases from J; bases unmatched to any gene: 3. Germline lookup yields CDR1 SGDLS and CDR2 YYNGEE. As DNA, the CDR3 is TGTGCCAGCAGCGTCGGGGACAGGGGGTCTAATGAAAAACTGTTTTTT. Translation gives CASSVGDRGSNEKLFF.

The chain has TRBV5-5 and TRBJ2-1, with a possible D match to TRBD2 (6 bases). The CDR3 covers 14 residues. Germline V CDR1 and CDR2: SGHKS, YYEKEE (reference sequence). V dropped 1 base and J dropped 9 bases, with 14 bases sitting between them. The CDR3 sequence is CASSLWQGSGEQFF. Written as DNA, the CDR3 is TGTGCCAGCAGCTTGTGGCAGGGTAGCGGTGAGCAGTTCTTC.

The chain carries TRBV5-4 and TRBJ2-4; D remains unclear. Per germline, CDR1 SGHNT and CDR2 YYREEE (reference sequence). Deletions cut 7 bases from V and 6 bases from J, with 14 bases between. CDR3 length: 13 amino acids. CDR3 DNA: TGTGCCAGCGGAGCCTATGACGGAAACATTCAGTACTTC. It specifies CASGAYDGNIQYF. Together with reference TRBV5-4 and TRBJ2-4, the CDR3 gives the full variable domain: ETGVTQSPTHLIKTRGQQVTLRCSSQSGHNTVSWYQQALGQGPQFIFQYYREEENGRGNFPPRFSGLQFPNYSSELNVNALELDDSALYLCASGAYDGNIQYFGAGTRLSVL.

The rearrangement joins TRBV2 to TRBJ1-1, with 7 bases identical to TRBD1. Trimming cost V 6 bases and J 7 bases; bases outside gene matches: 5. Germline CDR1 reads SNHLY; CDR2 reads FYNNEI. The CDR3 covers 12 residues. CDR3 DNA sequence: TGTGCCAGCAGCCAGGGGGTGAGTGAAGCTTTCTTT. Protein sequence: CASSQGVSEAFF.

In nucleotides, the CDR3 is TGTGCCAGCAGCCTCCGGGACAGAGGCTATGGCTACACCTTC. It is translated as CASSLRDRGYGYTF. This chain connects TRBV7-2 to TRBJ1-2; TRBD1 aligns across 7 bases. J lost 4 bases, V lost 5 bases, and 7 bases had no gene match. The CDR3 totals 14 residues. Germline CDR1 reads SGHTA; CDR2 reads FQGNSA.

The chain carries TRBV13 and TRBJ2-1; possible D gene TRBD1, 6 bases. The CDR3 is 14 residues long. Germline CDR1 reads PRHDT; CDR2 reads FYEKMQ (reference sequence). Trimming removed 6 bases at V and 7 bases at J, with 16 bases between. Here the CDR3 reads CASRRGGTLNEQFF. Written as DNA, the CDR3 is TGTGCCAGCAGAAGAGGGGGTACCCTTAATGAGCAGTTCTTC.

The rearrangement joins TRBV5-1 to TRBJ1-2, with D hard to call. Germline V gives CDR1 SGHRS, CDR2 YFSETQ. With 0 bases removed from V and 7 bases from J, the gap between germline ends came to 19 bases. This CDR3 has 16 amino acids. CDR3 bases: TGCGCCAGCAGCTTGGTGGTTTCTTCCCTGATCGGTGGCTACACCTTC. Amino acid sequence: CASSLVVSSLIGGYTF.

The gene calls are TRBV6-2 or TRBV6-3 and TRBJ1-2, with 9 bases identical to TRBD1. The ends lost 1 base at V and 6 bases at J; junction bases unmatched: 3. This CDR3 comprises 14 residues. Germline assignment: CDR1 MNHEY and CDR2 SVGEGT. CDR3 sequence reads: CASSYWTGDHGYTF. CDR3 bases: TGTGCCAGCAGTTACTGGACAGGGGACCATGGCTACACCTTC.

The chain uses TRBV2 and TRBJ1-2; D is possibly TRBD1 (5 bases). Germline loops: CDR1 SNHLY, CDR2 FYNNEI. The CDR3 is 14 amino acids. V was cut by 2 bases and J by 7 bases, with 14 bases left in between. The CDR3 is CASSEMGGEGGYTF. CDR3 bases: TGTGCCAGCAGTGAAATGGGGGGGGAAGGTGGCTACACCTTC.

The chain is built from TRBV11-3 and TRBJ2-3, with TRBD1 matching 7 bases. Germline V CDR1 and CDR2: SGHNT, YENEEA. This CDR3 contains 15 residues. Unmatched junction bases numbered 9, after V lost 5 bases and J lost 4 bases. CDR3 sequence: CASSDKGGAADTQYF. The CDR3 coding sequence is TGTGCCAGCAGCGACAAAGGGGGCGCCGCAGATACGCAGTATTTT.

V gene TRBV9 combines with J gene TRBJ2-3; 11 bases are shared with TRBD2. The CDR3 has 19 amino acids. Germline CDR1 SGDLS, CDR2 YYNGEE. Trimming took 2 bases from V and 0 from J; bases not matched to a gene: 11. CDR3 region: CASSVTSGENLLSTDTQYF. The CDR3 region has the DNA TGTGCCAGCAGCGTGACTAGCGGGGAGAACCTGTTGAGCACAGATACGCAGTATTTT.

On this clone: This sample includes further DNA sequences coding for the same CDR3. The V call is TRBV19, the J call TRBJ2-1, with 7 nucleotides matching TRBD2. The CDR3 totals 14 residues. V lost 4 bases to trimming and J lost 4 bases; unmatched junction nucleotides: 4. Germline CDR1 reads LNHDA; CDR2 reads SQIVND (reference sequence). CDR3: CASSNGGDYNEQFF. The CDR3 DNA follows: TGTGCCAGTAGTAATGGGGGGGATTACAATGAGCAGTTCTTC.

The chain joins TRBV11-2 to TRBJ1-1; D is perhaps TRBD1 (6 bases). The germline CDR1 and CDR2 sequences are SGHAT and FQNNGV. This CDR3 comprises 14 residues. V was pared by 2 bases and J by 5 bases, with 12 bases between. CDR3 sequence reads: CASSLLFRGTEAFF. CDR3 coding DNA: TGTGCCAGCAGCTTACTATTTAGGGGGACTGAAGCTTTCTTT.

This rearrangement joins TRBV4-3 to TRBJ2-1; 10 bases fit TRBD1. V was pared by 1 base and J by 6 bases, with 6 bases of the junction left unmatched. The CDR3 extends over 16 amino acids. CDR1 is LGHNA and CDR2 is YSLEER in the germline V gene. CDR3 amino acids: CASSQVPGQGSNEQFF. The CDR3 nucleotides are TGCGCCAGCAGCCAAGTTCCGGGACAGGGGAGCAATGAGCAGTTCTTC.

V gene TRBV30 combines with J gene TRBJ1-1; 8 bases map to TRBD1. The length of the CDR3 is 15 residues. Per germline, CDR1 GTSNPN and CDR2 SVGIG (reference sequence). V lost 0 bases and J lost 0; bases outside the gene matches: 3. CDR3 nucleotides: TGTGCCTGGAGTGTACGGACAGGGTTGAACACTGAAGCTTTCTTT. It is translated as CAWSVRTGLNTEAFF.

A single count supports this clone. CDR3 sequence: CASSQSEQGYYEQYF. CDR3 nucleotides: TGCGCCAGCAGTCAATCGGAACAGGGGTACTACGAGCAGTACTTC. The chain couples TRBV23-1 to TRBJ2-7; TRBD1 matches at 7 bases. TRBV23-1 is an open reading frame, and its role is uncertain. Trimming removed 0 bases from V and 3 bases from J; junction bases left unmatched: 5. CDR3 size: 15 residues.

The rearrangement links TRBV29-1 to TRBJ1-2; TRBD1 is a possible D gene (6 bases). V lost 5 bases and J lost 0, with 19 bases in between. The CDR3 spans 16 residues. In germline, CDR1 is SQVTM, CDR2 ANQGSEA. Here the CDR3 DNA reads TGCAGCGTTCTTTCCCAAGCTGGGGGCTCTAACTATGGCTACACCTTC. This codes for CSVLSQAGGSNYGYTF.

The V call is TRBV10-2, the J call TRBJ1-1; 7 nucleotides match TRBD1. The CDR3 length is 14 residues. Germline V lookup: CDR1 WSHSY, CDR2 SAAADI. Trimming removed 4 bases from V and 3 bases from J; junction bases left unmatched: 5. Written as DNA, the CDR3 is TGCGCCAGCAGTGGTACAGGGGATTACACTGAAGCTTTCTTT. Its translation is CASSGTGDYTEAFF.

The genes are TRBV11-2 and TRBJ1-2, with TRBD1 matching 9 bases. Germline V gives CDR1 SGHAT, CDR2 FQNNGV. The CDR3 loop spans 18 amino acids. With V trimmed by 1 base and J by 4 bases, 13 bases remained unmatched. The CDR3: CASSLGDRQGGIFYGYTF. CDR3 bases: TGTGCCAGCAGCTTAGGAGACAGACAGGGGGGCATTTTCTATGGCTACACCTTC.

V is TRBV7-2 and J is TRBJ2-7; perhaps TRBD1 as D (6 bases). From germline, CDR1 is SGHTA and CDR2 FQGNSA. The CDR3 runs to 15 residues. Trimming stripped 0 bases from V and 2 bases from J, with 11 bases between. The CDR3 loop reads CASSLAAGDPYEQYF. CDR3 sequence (DNA): TGTGCCAGCAGCTTAGCGGCAGGGGACCCCTACGAGCAGTACTTC.

This chain joins TRBV19 and TRBJ1-2; 8 bases match TRBD1. After removal of 5 bases from V and 4 bases from J, the junction contained 9 bases not matched to a gene. The germline gives CDR1 LNHDA, CDR2 SQIVND (reference sequence). The CDR3 spans 15 residues. The CDR3 DNA sequence: TGTGCCAGTAGTTCCGACAGGGGTAATATCTATGGCTACACCTTC. It specifies CASSSDRGNIYGYTF.

The chain couples TRBV18 to TRBJ2-2, with 8 bases matching TRBD1. This CDR3 has 17 amino acids. With 6 bases clipped from V and 7 bases from J, the junction kept 16 bases outside the gene matches. Per germline, CDR1 KGHSH and CDR2 LQKENI. The CDR3 protein is CASSPGQGLPYGGELFF. CDR3 in DNA: TGTGCCAGCTCTCCCGGACAGGGATTACCTTATGGCGGGGAGCTGTTTTTT.